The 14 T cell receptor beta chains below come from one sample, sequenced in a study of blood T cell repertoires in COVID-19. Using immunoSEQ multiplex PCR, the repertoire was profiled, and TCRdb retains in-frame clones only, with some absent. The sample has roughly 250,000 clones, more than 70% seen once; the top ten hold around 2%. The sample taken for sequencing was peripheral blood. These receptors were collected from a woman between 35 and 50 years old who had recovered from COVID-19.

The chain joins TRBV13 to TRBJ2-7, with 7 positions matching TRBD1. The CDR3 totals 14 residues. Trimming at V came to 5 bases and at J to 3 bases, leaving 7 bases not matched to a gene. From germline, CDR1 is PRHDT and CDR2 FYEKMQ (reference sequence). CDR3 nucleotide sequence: TGTGCCAGCAGCGCCGGACAGGCCATCTACGAGCAGTACTTC. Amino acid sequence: CASSAGQAIYEQYF. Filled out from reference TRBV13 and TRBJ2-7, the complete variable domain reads AAGVIQSPRHLIKEKRETATLKCYPIPRHDTVYWYQQGPGQDPQFLISFYEKMQSDKGSIPDRFSAQQFSDYHSELNMSSLELGDSALYFCASSAGQAIYEQYFGPGTRLTVT.

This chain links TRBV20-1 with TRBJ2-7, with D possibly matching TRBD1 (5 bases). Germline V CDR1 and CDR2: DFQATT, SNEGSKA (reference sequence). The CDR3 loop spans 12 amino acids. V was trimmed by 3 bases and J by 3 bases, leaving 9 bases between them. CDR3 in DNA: TGCAGTGCTAGTCCCGACAGCTACGAGCAGTACTTC. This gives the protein CSASPDSYEQYF.

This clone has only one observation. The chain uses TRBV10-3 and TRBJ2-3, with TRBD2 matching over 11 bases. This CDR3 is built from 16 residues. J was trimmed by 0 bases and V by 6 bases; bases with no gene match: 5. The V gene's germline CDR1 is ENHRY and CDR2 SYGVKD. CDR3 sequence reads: CAISPGLAESTDTQYF. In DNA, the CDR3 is TGTGCCATCAGCCCGGGACTAGCGGAAAGCACAGATACGCAGTATTTT.

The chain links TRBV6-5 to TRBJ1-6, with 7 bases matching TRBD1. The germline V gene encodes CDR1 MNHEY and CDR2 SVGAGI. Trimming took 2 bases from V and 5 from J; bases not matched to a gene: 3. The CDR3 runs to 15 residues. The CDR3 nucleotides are TGTGCCAGCAGTTACAAGGGGGCGGATAATTCACCCCTCCACTTT. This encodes CASSYKGADNSPLHF.

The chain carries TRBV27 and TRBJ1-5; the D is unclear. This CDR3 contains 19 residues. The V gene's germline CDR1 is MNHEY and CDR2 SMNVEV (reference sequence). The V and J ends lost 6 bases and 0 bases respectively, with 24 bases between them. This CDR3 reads CASRGGTVSLINSNQPQHF. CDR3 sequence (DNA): TGTGCCAGCAGGGGAGGAACAGTTTCTTTAATTAATAGCAATCAGCCCCAGCATTTT.

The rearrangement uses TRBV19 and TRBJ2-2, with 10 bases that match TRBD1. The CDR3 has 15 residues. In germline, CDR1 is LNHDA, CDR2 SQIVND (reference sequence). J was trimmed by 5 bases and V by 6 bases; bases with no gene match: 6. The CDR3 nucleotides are TGTGCCAGTAGCCGACAGGGGGCGCAAACCGGGGAGCTGTTTTTT. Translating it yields CASSRQGAQTGELFF.

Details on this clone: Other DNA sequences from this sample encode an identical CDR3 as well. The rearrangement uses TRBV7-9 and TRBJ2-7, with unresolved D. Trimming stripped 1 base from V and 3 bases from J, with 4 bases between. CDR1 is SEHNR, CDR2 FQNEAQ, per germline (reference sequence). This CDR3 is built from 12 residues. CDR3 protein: CASSLVLYEQYF. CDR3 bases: TGTGCCAGCAGCTTAGTTCTCTACGAGCAGTACTTC.

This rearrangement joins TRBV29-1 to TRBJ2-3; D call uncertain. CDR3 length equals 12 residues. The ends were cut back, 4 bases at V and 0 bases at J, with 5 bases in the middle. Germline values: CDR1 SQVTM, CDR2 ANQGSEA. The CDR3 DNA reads TGCAGCGTTGGGCCTAGCACAGATACGCAGTATTTT. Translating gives CSVGPSTDTQYF.

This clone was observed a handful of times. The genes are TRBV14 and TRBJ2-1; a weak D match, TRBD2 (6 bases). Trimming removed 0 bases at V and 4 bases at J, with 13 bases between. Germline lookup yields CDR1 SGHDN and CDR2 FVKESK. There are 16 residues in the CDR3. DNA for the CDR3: TGTGCCAGCAGCCAAGAGTTGGCGCGGGATTACAATGAGCAGTTCTTC. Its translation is CASSQELARDYNEQFF.

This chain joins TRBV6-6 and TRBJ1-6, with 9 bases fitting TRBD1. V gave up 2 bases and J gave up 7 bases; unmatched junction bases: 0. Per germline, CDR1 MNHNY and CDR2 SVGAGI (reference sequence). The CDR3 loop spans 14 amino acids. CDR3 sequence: CASSYGTGNSPLHF. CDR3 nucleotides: TGTGCCAGCAGTTACGGGACAGGGAATTCACCCCTCCACTTT.

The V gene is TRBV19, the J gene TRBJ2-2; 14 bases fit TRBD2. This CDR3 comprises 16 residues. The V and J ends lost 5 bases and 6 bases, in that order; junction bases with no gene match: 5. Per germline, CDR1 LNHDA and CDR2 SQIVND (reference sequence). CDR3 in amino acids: CASSGLAGGLAGELFF. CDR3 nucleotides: TGTGCCAGTAGTGGACTAGCGGGAGGTCTGGCCGGGGAGCTGTTTTTT.

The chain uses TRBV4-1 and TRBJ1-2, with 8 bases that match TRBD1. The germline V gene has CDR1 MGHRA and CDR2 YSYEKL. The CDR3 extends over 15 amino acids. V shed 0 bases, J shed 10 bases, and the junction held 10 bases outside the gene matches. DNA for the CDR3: TGCGCCAGCAGCCAAGATGGGACAGGCCCGGATCCCTACACCTTC. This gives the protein CASSQDGTGPDPYTF.

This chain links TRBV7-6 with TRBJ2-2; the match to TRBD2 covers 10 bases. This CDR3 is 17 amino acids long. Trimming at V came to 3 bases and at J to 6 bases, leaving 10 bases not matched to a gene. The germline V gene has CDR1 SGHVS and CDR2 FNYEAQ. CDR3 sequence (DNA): TGTGCCAGCAGCTTGTGGTTAGCGGGAGGAGGGCCCGGGGAGCTGTTTTTT. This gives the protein CASSLWLAGGGPGELFF. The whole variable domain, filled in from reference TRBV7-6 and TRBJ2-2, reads GAGVSQSPRYKVTKRGQDVALRCDPISGHVSLYWYRQALGQGPEFLTYFNYEAQQDKSGLPNDRFSAERPEGSISTLTIQRTEQRDSAMYRCASSLWLAGGGPGELFFGEGSRLTVL.

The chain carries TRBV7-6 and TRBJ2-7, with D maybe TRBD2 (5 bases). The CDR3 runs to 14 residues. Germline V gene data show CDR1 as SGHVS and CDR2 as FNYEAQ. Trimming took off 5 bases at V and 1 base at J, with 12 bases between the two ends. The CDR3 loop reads CASSTGEPSYEQYF. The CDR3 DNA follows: TGTGCCAGCAGCACCGGGGAGCCTTCCTACGAGCAGTACTTC.